The clone carrying this T cell receptor beta chain was recorded many times. Its antigen is still unknown. Indicated time point: persistent/refractory GD, antithyroid drugs over 5 years with positive TRAb. Extracted RNA from PBMCs served as the source of the TCR library. This sample is drawn from a study of regulatory T cells in long-lasting Graves disease. Study-level results: Study was limited to peripheral blood, excluding thyroid tissue. Persistent Graves' patients had lower TCR diversity than newly diagnosed ones. Accuracy could have been hurt by small sample size.

Construction of TCR beta libraries relied on iRepertoire HTBI primers and on Arm-PCR targeting CDR3 regions. Authors' processing steps: Identification yielded 55 to 75 TRBV and under 15 TRBJ segments across samples. TCRdb re-called the multiplex PCR reads with MiXCR, one entry per CDR3 protein. TCRdb's processing, not the authors' own work, is the source of the V and J calls. The sample has about 470,000 distinct CDR3 sequences, about a fifth seen once. The receptor was derived from a female donor with Graves disease. The material sequenced was peripheral blood mononuclear cells (PBMCs), taken when the disease was refractory, from a patient treated with antithyroid drugs.

CDR3 amino acids: CASAVGNTGELFF. In nucleotides, the CDR3 is TGTGCCAGCGCCGTAGGGAACACCGGGGAGCTGTTTTTT. The chain uses TRBV6-1 and TRBJ2-2, with D uncertain. The V gene lost 8 bases and the J gene lost 1 base, with 8 bases spanning the gap. Germline lookup yields CDR1 MNHNS and CDR2 SASEGT. The CDR3 has 13 residues.